A single sample is the source of the 13 T cell receptor beta chains below, sequenced in a study of CD8+ T cells in alopecia areata. cDNA prepared by RNA extraction and subsequent reverse transcription served as the template for sequencing. The method was immunoSEQ multiplex PCR; TCRdb's version includes in-frame clones alone and lacks a portion of them. This sample yields about 140,000 clones, of which under 60% are seen a single time; under 7.5% belongs to the top ten. Sequencing was performed on CD4+ T cells sorted from blood, taken at week 0. These receptors originate from a human donor with alopecia areata.

The chain carries TRBV29-1 and TRBJ2-7; a possible D gene is TRBD1 (5 bases). Trimming took 7 bases from V and 5 from J, leaving 18 bases between them. Germline V lookup: CDR1 SQVTM, CDR2 ANQGSEA. This CDR3 comprises 13 residues. The DNA of the CDR3 is TGCAGCGACACCAGGAAGTGGACAAACGAGCAGTACTTC. Its translation: CSDTRKWTNEQYF.

J is TRBJ2-4 and V is TRBV6-5; D might be TRBD2 (6 bases). This CDR3 comprises 14 residues. V was cut by 2 bases and J by 3 bases, with 8 bases left in between. Germline loops: CDR1 MNHEY, CDR2 SVGAGI. The CDR3 region has the DNA TGTGCCAGCAGTTACGGGGGGTACAAAAACATTCAGTACTTC. Translation gives CASSYGGYKNIQYF.

This rearrangement joins TRBV7-6 to TRBJ1-2; D remains unclear. The CDR3 covers 13 residues. Germline V lookup: CDR1 SGHVS, CDR2 FNYEAQ. The ends were cut back, 4 bases at V and 5 bases at J, with 11 bases in the middle. The CDR3 spells CASSSPGIYGYTF. DNA of the CDR3: TGTGCCAGCAGCTCCCCAGGAATTTATGGCTACACCTTC. Combining the CDR3 with reference TRBV7-6 and TRBJ1-2 gives the whole variable domain GAGVSQSPRYKVTKRGQDVALRCDPISGHVSLYWYRQALGQGPEFLTYFNYEAQQDKSGLPNDRFSAERPEGSISTLTIQRTEQRDSAMYRCASSSPGIYGYTFGSGTRLTVV.

The CDR3, as DNA: TGCGCCAGCAGCTCGGGACAGGCCAATCCCTACGAGCAGTACTTC. Translating it yields CASSSGQANPYEQYF. V usage is TRBV5-1 and J usage is TRBJ2-7; TRBD1 aligns across 8 bases. The CDR3 covers 15 residues. Germline V gene lookup returns CDR1 SGHRS and CDR2 YFSETQ. Trimming cost V 3 bases and J 2 bases; bases outside gene matches: 7.

The V call is TRBV15, the J call TRBJ2-5; 9 positions agree with TRBD2. The V gene's germline CDR1 is LNHNV and CDR2 YYDKDF (reference sequence). V lost 4 bases to trimming and J lost 14 bases; unmatched junction nucleotides: 14. This CDR3 is 14 amino acids long. The CDR3 coding sequence is TGTGCCACCAGCAAACCGGGACTCCCGGGACTAGCCTACTTC. As protein: CATSKPGLPGLAYF.

This clone was recorded a few times. The chain carries TRBV23-1 and TRBJ1-1; 9 nucleotides align to TRBD1. TRBV23-1 is given ORF status, its function remaining uncertain. The CDR3 sequence is 16 residues long. Germline trimming cut 3 bases from V and 1 base from J; bases unmatched to any gene: 6. The CDR3 DNA reads TGCGCCAGCAGTCACTTACAGGGGGCCGCGAACACTGAAGCTTTCTTT. Protein sequence: CASSHLQGAANTEAFF.

In regard to this clone: This same CDR3 is encoded by further DNA sequences in the sample. J is TRBJ1-3 and V is TRBV2; D perhaps matches TRBD1 (6 bases). CDR1 is SNHLY, CDR2 FYNNEI, per germline. The CDR3 runs 14 residues. Deletions cut 5 bases from V and 4 bases from J, with 12 bases between. CDR3 residues: CASSTGLSGNTIYF. In DNA, the CDR3 is TGTGCCAGCAGTACAGGGCTTTCAGGAAACACCATATATTTT.

This sequence joins TRBV4-1 and TRBJ2-1; 11 bases match TRBD2. Germline V lookup: CDR1 MGHRA, CDR2 YSYEKL. The CDR3 has 16 residues. Trimming took 3 bases from V and 4 from J; bases not matched to a gene: 5. The CDR3 nucleotides are TGCGCCAGCAGCCAGGTAGCGGGGGGGCTTTACAATGAGCAGTTCTTC. It encodes CASSQVAGGLYNEQFF.

This chain links TRBV10-3 with TRBJ1-1; TRBD1 might be the D (6 bases). V was clipped by 2 bases and J by 8 bases, with 21 bases between them. The germline CDR1 and CDR2 sequences are ENHRY and SYGVKD. CDR3 length: 16 amino acids. The CDR3 bases are TGTGCCATCAGTGAGCTCCCGACTGGGGGGGCCTCGGAAGCTTTCTTT. Its protein product is CAISELPTGGASEAFF.

The chain recombines TRBV7-8 with TRBJ1-6, with D unclear. There are 14 residues in the CDR3. Germline V gives CDR1 SGHVS, CDR2 FQNEAQ. The V end lost 4 bases, the J end lost 10 bases, and 14 bases lay between the germline ends. CDR3 region: CASSSTTRQSPLHF. The DNA for the CDR3 is TGTGCCAGCAGCTCGACAACCCGGCAGTCACCCCTCCACTTT. Full variable domain (missing parts from reference TRBV7-8 and TRBJ1-6): GAGVSQSPRYKVAKRGQDVALRCDPISGHVSLFWYQQALGQGPEFLTYFQNEAQLDKSGLPSDRFFAERPEGSVSTLKIQRTQQEDSAVYLCASSSTTRQSPLHFGNGTRLTVT.

This clone showed up just a few times. The genes are TRBV25-1 and TRBJ2-7; TRBD2 might be the D (6 bases). The CDR3 contains 11 residues. Per germline, CDR1 MGHDK and CDR2 SYGVNS. V lost 4 bases to trimming and J lost 13 bases, with 14 bases between them. The CDR3 nucleotides read TGTGCCAGCAGTGGGGGACTGTTTTACTACTTC. Protein: CASSGGLFYYF.

The J gene is TRBJ1-1, the V gene TRBV29-1; possibly TRBD1 for D (6 bases). The CDR3 contains 14 residues. Germline V gene lookup returns CDR1 SQVTM and CDR2 ANQGSEA. Trimming left V 8 bases short and J 5 bases short, with 21 bases between. The CDR3 sequence: CSTTSRGARTEAFF. The CDR3, as DNA: TGCAGCACTACGAGTCGGGGGGCGCGTACTGAAGCTTTCTTT.

The sample holds a few counts of this clone. V gene TRBV30 combines with J gene TRBJ2-1; the match to TRBD2 covers 8 bases. The trim removed 3 bases at V and 2 bases at J, leaving 12 bases unmatched. The germline gives CDR1 GTSNPN, CDR2 SVGIG (reference sequence). The CDR3 totals 17 residues. The CDR3 region has the DNA TGTGCCTGGAGCCGGATGGGGACTAGTGGTCCCTACAATGAGCAGTTCTTC. Translation: CAWSRMGTSGPYNEQFF.